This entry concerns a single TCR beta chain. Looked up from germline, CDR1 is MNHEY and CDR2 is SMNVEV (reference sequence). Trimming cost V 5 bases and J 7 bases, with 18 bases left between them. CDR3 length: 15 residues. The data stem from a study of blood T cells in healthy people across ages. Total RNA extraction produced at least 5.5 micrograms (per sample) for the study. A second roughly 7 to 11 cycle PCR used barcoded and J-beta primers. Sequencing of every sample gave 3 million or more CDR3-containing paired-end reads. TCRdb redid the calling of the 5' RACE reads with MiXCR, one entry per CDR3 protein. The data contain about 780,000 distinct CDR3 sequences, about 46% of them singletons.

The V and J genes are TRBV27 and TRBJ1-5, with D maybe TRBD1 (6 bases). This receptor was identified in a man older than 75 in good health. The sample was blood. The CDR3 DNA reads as TGTGCCAGCAGTCCGGGGGGCTACTCGAGACAGCCCCAGCATTTT. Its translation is CASSPGGYSRQPQHF.